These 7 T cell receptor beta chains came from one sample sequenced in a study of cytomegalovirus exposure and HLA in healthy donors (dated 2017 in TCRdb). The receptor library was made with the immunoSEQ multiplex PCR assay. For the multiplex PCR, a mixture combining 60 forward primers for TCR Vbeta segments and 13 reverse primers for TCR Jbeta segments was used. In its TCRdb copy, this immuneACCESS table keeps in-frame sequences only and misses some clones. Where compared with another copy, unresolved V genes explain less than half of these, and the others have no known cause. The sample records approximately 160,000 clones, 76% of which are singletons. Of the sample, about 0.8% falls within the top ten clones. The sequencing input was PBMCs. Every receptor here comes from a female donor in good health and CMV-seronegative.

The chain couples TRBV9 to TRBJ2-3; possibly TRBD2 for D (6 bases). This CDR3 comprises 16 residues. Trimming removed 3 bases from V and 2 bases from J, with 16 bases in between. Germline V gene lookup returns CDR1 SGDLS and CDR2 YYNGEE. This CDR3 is CASSESRDSNTDTQYF. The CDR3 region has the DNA TGTGCCAGCAGCGAGAGTCGGGACTCAAACACAGATACGCAGTATTTT.

Here the CDR3 reads CASSPHFRGSTDTQYF. CDR3 nucleotide sequence: TGTGCCAGCAGCCCCCATTTTCGGGGAAGCACAGATACGCAGTATTTT. V gene TRBV7-2 combines with J gene TRBJ2-3, with a tentative D call TRBD2 (5 bases). Trimming took 5 bases from V and 0 from J, leaving 15 bases between them. Germline-derived CDR1 and CDR2 are SGHTA and FQGNSA. CDR3 length: 16 amino acids.

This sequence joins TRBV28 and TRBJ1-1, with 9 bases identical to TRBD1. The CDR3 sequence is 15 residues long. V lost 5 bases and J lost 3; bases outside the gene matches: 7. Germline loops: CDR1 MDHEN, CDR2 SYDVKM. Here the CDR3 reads CASSSTGGWDTEAFF. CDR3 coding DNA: TGTGCCAGCAGTAGTACAGGGGGCTGGGACACTGAAGCTTTCTTT. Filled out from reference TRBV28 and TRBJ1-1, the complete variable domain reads DVKVTQSSRYLVKRTGEKVFLECVQDMDHENMFWYRQDPGLGLRLIYFSYDVKMKEKGDIPEGYSVSREKKERFSLILESASTNQTSMYLCASSSTGGWDTEAFFGQGTRLTVV.

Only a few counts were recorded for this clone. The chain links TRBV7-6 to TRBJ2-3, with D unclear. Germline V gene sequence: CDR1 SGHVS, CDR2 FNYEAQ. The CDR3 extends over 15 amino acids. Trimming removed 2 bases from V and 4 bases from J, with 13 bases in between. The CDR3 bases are TGTGCCAGCAGCTTAATCGACAAACCTCCAGATACGCAGTATTTT. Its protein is CASSLIDKPPDTQYF.

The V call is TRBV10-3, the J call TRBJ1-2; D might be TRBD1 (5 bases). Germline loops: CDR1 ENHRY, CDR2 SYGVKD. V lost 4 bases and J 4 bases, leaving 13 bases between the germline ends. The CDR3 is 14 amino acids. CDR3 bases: TGTGCCATCAGTGTACAGCAGGGTGGCTATGGCTACACCTTC. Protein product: CAISVQQGGYGYTF.

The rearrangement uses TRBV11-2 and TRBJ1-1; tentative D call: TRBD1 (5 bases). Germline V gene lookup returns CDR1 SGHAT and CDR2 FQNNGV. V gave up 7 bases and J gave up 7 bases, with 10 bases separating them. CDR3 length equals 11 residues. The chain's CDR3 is CASIRGVEAFF. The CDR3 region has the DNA TGTGCCAGCATCCGGGGGGTTGAAGCTTTCTTT.

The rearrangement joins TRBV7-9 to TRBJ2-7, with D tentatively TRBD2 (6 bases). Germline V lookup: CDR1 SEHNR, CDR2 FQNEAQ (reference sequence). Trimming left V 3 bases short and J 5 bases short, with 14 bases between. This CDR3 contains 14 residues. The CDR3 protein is CASSFRERRDEQYF. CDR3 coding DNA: TGTGCCAGCAGCTTTAGGGAGAGGAGGGACGAGCAGTACTTC.